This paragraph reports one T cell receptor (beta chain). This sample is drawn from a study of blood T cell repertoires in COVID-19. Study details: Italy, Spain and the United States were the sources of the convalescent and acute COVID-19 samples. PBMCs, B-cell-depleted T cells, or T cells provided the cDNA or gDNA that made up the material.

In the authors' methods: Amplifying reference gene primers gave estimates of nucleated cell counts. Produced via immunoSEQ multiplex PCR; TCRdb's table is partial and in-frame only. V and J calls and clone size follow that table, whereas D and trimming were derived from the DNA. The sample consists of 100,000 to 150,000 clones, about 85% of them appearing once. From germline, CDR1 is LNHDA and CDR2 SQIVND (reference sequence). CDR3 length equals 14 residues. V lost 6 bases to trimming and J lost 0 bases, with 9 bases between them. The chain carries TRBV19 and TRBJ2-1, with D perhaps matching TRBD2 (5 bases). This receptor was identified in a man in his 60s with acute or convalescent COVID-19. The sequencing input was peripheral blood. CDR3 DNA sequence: TGTGCCAGTAGGGGAGAGGGCTCCTACAATGAGCAGTTCTTC. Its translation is CASRGEGSYNEQFF.